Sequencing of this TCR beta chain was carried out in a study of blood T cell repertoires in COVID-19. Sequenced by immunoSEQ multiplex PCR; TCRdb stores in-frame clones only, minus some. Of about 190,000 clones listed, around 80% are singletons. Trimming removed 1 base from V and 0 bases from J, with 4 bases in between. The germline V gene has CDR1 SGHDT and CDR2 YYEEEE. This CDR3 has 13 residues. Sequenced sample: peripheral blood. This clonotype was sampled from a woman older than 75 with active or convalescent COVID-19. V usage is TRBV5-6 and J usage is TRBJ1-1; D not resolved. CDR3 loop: CASSLSMNTEAFF. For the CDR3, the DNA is TGTGCCAGCAGCTTGTCAATGAACACTGAAGCTTTCTTT.